The 30 T cell receptor beta chains in this list originate from one sample, sequenced in a study of shared clonotypes between healthy human individuals. The data were produced by immunoSEQ multiplex PCR, yet TCRdb's version contains in-frame clones alone and is incomplete. The sample consists of roughly 1.5 million clones, 95% to 99% of them appearing once. The sequenced sample was naive CD4+ T cells sorted from blood. As for subset: CD45RA+ positively selected. Receptor source: a man between 25 and 39 years old in good health.

J is TRBJ2-7 and V is TRBV7-2; TRBD2 matches 7 bases. The CDR3 loop spans 14 amino acids. J lost 4 bases, V lost 5 bases, and 8 bases had no gene match. Germline V gene lookup returns CDR1 SGHTA and CDR2 FQGNSA. As DNA, the CDR3 is TGTGCCAGCAGCACGGGACTACCTTCTTACGAGCAGTACTTC. It codes for CASSTGLPSYEQYF.

CDR3 in DNA: TGTGCCAGCAGCTTTTCCCTTTCAGGGGCTAGCGGGGCGTCCTACGAGCAGTACTTC. This translates into CASSFSLSGASGASYEQYF. This chain links TRBV7-9 with TRBJ2-7; 9 positions match TRBD2. The CDR3 has 19 amino acids. J gave up 1 base and V 3 bases, and 16 bases lay outside the gene matches. The germline V gene encodes CDR1 SEHNR and CDR2 FQNEAQ (reference sequence).

V and J are TRBV19 and TRBJ1-1, with D possibly matching TRBD1 (6 bases). The CDR3 totals 14 residues. The V gene's germline CDR1 is LNHDA and CDR2 SQIVND (reference sequence). Trimming took 3 bases from V and 4 from J, leaving 12 bases between them. As DNA, the CDR3 is TGTGCCAGTAGTATGTGGGGGCGGGGCACTGAAGCTTTCTTT. This sequence encodes CASSMWGRGTEAFF.

The gene calls are TRBV5-6 and TRBJ2-7; TRBD2 matches 7 bases. Germline CDR1 SGHDT, CDR2 YYEEEE. This CDR3 has 15 residues. With V trimmed by 3 bases and J by 7 bases, 13 bases remained unmatched. DNA of the CDR3: TGTGCCAGCAGCTACCTAAGCGGGGCCCGCTGGGAGCAGTACTTC. Amino acids: CASSYLSGARWEQYF.

The chain employs TRBV29-1 and TRBJ1-1; a possible D gene is TRBD1 (5 bases). This CDR3 has 13 residues. From germline, CDR1 is SQVTM and CDR2 ANQGSEA. V was trimmed by 4 bases and J by 5 bases, leaving 14 bases between them. CDR3 sequence (DNA): TGCAGCGTTGTGGGACGGGAGATTACTGAAGCTTTCTTT. This sequence encodes CSVVGREITEAFF.

This clone came up once. CDR3 in amino acids: CASSLRGMSFGANVLTF. CDR3 DNA: TGCGCCAGCAGCCTAAGGGGCATGTCCTTTGGGGCCAACGTCCTGACTTTC. This chain joins TRBV4-1 and TRBJ2-6; a possible D gene is TRBD1 (5 bases). The CDR3 loop spans 17 amino acids. The V end was cut by 4 bases, the J end by 3 bases, with 16 bases between. Germline values: CDR1 MGHRA, CDR2 YSYEKL.

The rearrangement links TRBV13 to TRBJ1-4; 8 positions match TRBD1. Germline CDR1 PRHDT, CDR2 FYEKMQ (reference sequence). Trimming cost V 8 bases and J 5 bases; bases outside gene matches: 13. The CDR3 contains 16 residues. The CDR3 loop reads CASGLRGTGVNEKLFF. Here the CDR3 DNA reads TGTGCCAGCGGATTACGTGGGACAGGTGTCAATGAAAAACTGTTTTTT.

In the case of this clone: A junction boundary mismatches the germline segment, possibly from a read error. The chain has TRBV7-8 and TRBJ2-2; 15 positions match TRBD2. Germline CDR1 SGHVS, CDR2 FQNEAQ. This CDR3 contains 17 residues. This CDR3 reads CASSYGLAGGHTWELFF. CDR3 DNA: TGTGCCAGCAGCTATGGACTAGCGGGAGGGCACACCTGGGAGCTGTTTTTT.

The rearrangement joins TRBV5-4 to TRBJ1-1, with a possible D match to TRBD1 (6 bases). The germline gives CDR1 SGHNT, CDR2 YYREEE (reference sequence). This CDR3 contains 13 residues. V was trimmed by 4 bases and J by 4 bases, leaving 11 bases between them. CDR3 region: CASSTDSLTEAFF. CDR3 DNA sequence: TGTGCCAGCAGCACGGACAGCCTCACTGAAGCTTTCTTT.

The chain employs TRBV9 and TRBJ2-7; D uncertain. The germline V gene encodes CDR1 SGDLS and CDR2 YYNGEE. V was trimmed by 0 bases and J by 0 bases, leaving 7 bases between them. The CDR3 extends over 14 amino acids. The chain's CDR3 is CASSVEQHSYEQYF. CDR3 nucleotide sequence: TGTGCCAGCAGCGTAGAACAGCACTCCTACGAGCAGTACTTC.

The chain uses TRBV7-2 and TRBJ2-7; D is perhaps TRBD2 (5 bases). The CDR3 sequence is 15 residues long. V was cut by 3 bases and J by 2 bases, with 14 bases left in between. CDR1 SGHTA and CDR2 FQGNSA come from the germline V gene. The DNA of the CDR3 is TGTGCCAGCAGCTTGGCCGGGATAGACGCCTACGAGCAGTACTTC. This sequence encodes CASSLAGIDAYEQYF.

The chain employs TRBV2 and TRBJ1-2; D is possibly TRBD1 (5 bases). CDR1 is SNHLY and CDR2 is FYNNEI in the germline V gene. The CDR3 loop spans 13 amino acids. V gave up 8 bases and J gave up 4 bases, with 14 bases separating them. The CDR3 DNA sequence: TGTGCCAGCTTCGCCAGGGACGTCTATGGCTACACCTTC. Translating gives CASFARDVYGYTF.

This clone was detected only once. The V and J genes are TRBV9 and TRBJ1-1; no firm D call. V lost 2 bases to trimming and J lost 0 bases, with 17 bases between them. CDR1 is SGDLS, CDR2 YYNGEE, per germline. CDR3 length: 17 amino acids. CDR3: CASSVHLPGSVNTEAFF. In DNA, the CDR3 is TGTGCCAGCAGCGTTCATCTTCCGGGGTCGGTGAACACTGAAGCTTTCTTT.

This chain connects TRBV19 to TRBJ2-3, with a possible D match to TRBD2 (6 bases). V shed 3 bases and J shed 2 bases, with 12 bases lying between them. Germline V CDR1 and CDR2: LNHDA, SQIVND (reference sequence). The CDR3 consists of 15 residues. The CDR3 protein is CASSMSAGSTDTQYF. CDR3 DNA sequence: TGTGCCAGTAGTATGTCGGCGGGGTCCACAGATACGCAGTATTTT. The variable domain in full, completed from reference TRBV19 and TRBJ2-3, reads DGGITQSPKYLFRKEGQNVTLSCEQNLNHDAMYWYRQDPGQGLRLIYYSQIVNDFQKGDIAEGYSVSREKKESFPLTVTSAQKNPTAFYLCASSMSAGSTDTQYFGPGTRLTVL.

V is TRBV28 and J is TRBJ2-3; 7 bases match TRBD2. The CDR3 runs 17 residues. Germline CDR1 MDHEN, CDR2 SYDVKM. After removal of 10 bases from V and 3 bases from J, the junction contained 19 bases not matched to a gene. CDR3 bases: TGTGCCATCCGAGATCGGCGGGAGTCTTTAAGGACAGATACGCAGTATTTT. The encoded protein is CAIRDRRESLRTDTQYF.

The rearrangement links TRBV5-1 to TRBJ2-5, with a tentative D call TRBD1 (6 bases). Germline-derived CDR1 and CDR2 are SGHRS and YFSETQ. The CDR3 has 14 residues. V lost 4 bases, J lost 1 base, and 11 bases lay in between. The CDR3 coding sequence is TGCGCCAGCAGCATAAACAGGGCCCAAGAGACCCAGTACTTC. Translating gives CASSINRAQETQYF.

The chain couples TRBV6-5 to TRBJ2-5; D is unclear. CDR1 MNHEY and CDR2 SVGAGI come from the germline V gene. The CDR3 loop spans 13 amino acids. The V end was cut by 10 bases, the J end by 5 bases, with 17 bases between. Here the CDR3 reads CATARWAAETQYF. As DNA, the CDR3 is TGTGCCACGGCCCGATGGGCCGCGGAGACCCAGTACTTC.

CDR3 sequence: CASSPQGLNNEQFF. The CDR3, as DNA: TGTGCCAGCAGCCCACAGGGATTAAACAATGAGCAGTTCTTC. The V gene is TRBV5-6, the J gene TRBJ2-1; tentative D call: TRBD1 (6 bases). Per the germline V gene, CDR1 is SGHDT and CDR2 is YYEEEE. This CDR3 region has 14 residues. V lost 4 bases and J lost 5, with 13 bases in between.

The gene calls are TRBV28 and TRBJ2-7, with D possibly TRBD1 on 6 matching bases. This CDR3 region has 17 residues. CDR1 and CDR2 from the germline V gene are MDHEN and SYDVKM. V lost 4 bases and J 0 bases, leaving 19 bases between the germline ends. The CDR3 DNA reads as TGTGCCAGCAGTTCGTCATACAGGGAGAAGAGCTCCTACGAGCAGTACTTC. Amino acid sequence: CASSSSYREKSSYEQYF. Based on the CDR3 plus reference TRBV28 and TRBJ2-7, the full variable domain is DVKVTQSSRYLVKRTGEKVFLECVQDMDHENMFWYRQDPGLGLRLIYFSYDVKMKEKGDIPEGYSVSREKKERFSLILESASTNQTSMYLCASSSSYREKSSYEQYFGPGTRLTVT.

J is TRBJ2-1 and V is TRBV11-2; D gene unclear. Trimming stripped 6 bases from V and 8 bases from J, with 20 bases between. CDR3 size: 15 residues. Per germline, CDR1 SGHAT and CDR2 FQNNGV. In DNA, the CDR3 is TGTGCCAGCAGGACCGCGGTTGGCGTCCCAGATGAGCAGTTCTTC. This sequence encodes CASRTAVGVPDEQFF.

This CDR3 reads CASTITGGTEAFF. CDR3 nucleotide sequence: TGTGCCAGTACCATCACAGGGGGCACTGAAGCTTTCTTT. This chain connects TRBV19 to TRBJ1-1, with 8 bases matching TRBD1. Germline assignment: CDR1 LNHDA and CDR2 SQIVND (reference sequence). This CDR3 has 13 amino acids. V lost 7 bases and J lost 4; bases outside the gene matches: 5.

The chain employs TRBV4-1 and TRBJ2-7, with 10 bases that match TRBD1. The CDR3 loop spans 15 amino acids. V was clipped by 1 base and J by 7 bases; unmatched bases: 7. Germline V gives CDR1 MGHRA, CDR2 YSYEKL. The CDR3 region has the DNA TGCGCCAGCAGCCAAGCGGGACAGGGGCGCGGGGAGCAGTACTTC. Amino acid sequence: CASSQAGQGRGEQYF.

This rearrangement joins TRBV21-1 to TRBJ1-5; the listed D gene, TRBD1, was not tested against the DNA. TRBV21-1 is classified as a pseudogene. The CDR3 has 17 amino acids. The CDR3 DNA follows: TGTGCCAGCAGCAAAATCCCACATCGCAATAGCAATCAGCCCCAGCATTTT. Its protein product is CASSKIPHRNSNQPQHF.

The chain couples TRBV6-1 to TRBJ2-1; 9 bases are shared with TRBD2. V shed 7 bases, J shed 0 bases, and the junction held 4 bases outside the gene matches. The CDR3 spans 15 residues. The germline V gene encodes CDR1 MNHNS and CDR2 SASEGT. CDR3 sequence (DNA): TGTGCCAGCAACATAGCGGGAGTCTCCTACAATGAGCAGTTCTTC. Translated: CASNIAGVSYNEQFF.

The rearrangement uses TRBV27 and TRBJ1-5, with D unclear. Deletions cut 4 bases from V and 3 bases from J, with 7 bases between. The CDR3 contains 13 residues. Germline loops: CDR1 MNHEY, CDR2 SMNVEV (reference sequence). As DNA, the CDR3 is TGTGCCAGCAGTTCGGAGAACAATCAGCCCCAGCATTTT. It specifies CASSSENNQPQHF.

The sample holds one count of this clone. The junction departs from the called germline gene at one end, perhaps through a read error. This chain's CDR3 is CASSEIRGSSKLF. The CDR3 nucleotides read TGTGCCAGCAGTGAAATTCGTGGGTCTAGCAAGCTCTTC. The V and J genes are TRBV6-1 and TRBJ2-1, with a tentative D call TRBD2 (5 bases). There are 13 residues in the CDR3. Germline CDR1 reads MNHNS; CDR2 reads SASEGT.

The J gene is TRBJ1-5, the V gene TRBV19; D remains ambiguous. The CDR3 covers 16 residues. Between the trimmed V and J ends, which lost 5 bases and 4 bases, there was a span of 18 bases. The germline CDR1 and CDR2 sequences are LNHDA and SQIVND (reference sequence). The CDR3 spells CASSYPGRIRNQPQHF. CDR3 bases: TGTGCCAGTAGTTATCCGGGAAGAATAAGAAATCAGCCCCAGCATTTT.

The rearrangement joins TRBV7-2 to TRBJ2-1; D may correspond to TRBD1 or TRBD2 (6 bases each). The CDR3 is made up of 13 amino acids. The germline V and J ends were trimmed by 2 bases and 9 bases, with 11 bases remaining between them. Germline V gene lookup returns CDR1 SGHTA and CDR2 FQGNSA. The CDR3, as DNA: TGTGCCAGCAGCTTATACGAGGGGGGTGAGCAGTTCTTC. It specifies CASSLYEGGEQFF.

The chain links TRBV15 to TRBJ2-5; D is ambiguous. Per germline, CDR1 LNHNV and CDR2 YYDKDF (reference sequence). V was trimmed by 1 base and J by 5 bases, leaving 8 bases between them. The CDR3 extends over 13 amino acids. CDR3 protein: CATSRARSETQYF. The CDR3 DNA sequence: TGTGCCACCAGCAGAGCGAGATCGGAGACCCAGTACTTC.

This clone was observed a single time. The V call is TRBV5-1, the J call TRBJ2-7, with TRBD2 matching 13 bases. This CDR3 comprises 15 residues. From germline, CDR1 is SGHRS and CDR2 YFSETQ. V trimming: 3 bases; J trimming: 6 bases; junction bases outside the gene matches: 6. CDR3 nucleotide sequence: TGCGCCAGCAGCTACGGACTAGCGGGAGTTTTCGAGCAGTACTTC. It codes for CASSYGLAGVFEQYF.